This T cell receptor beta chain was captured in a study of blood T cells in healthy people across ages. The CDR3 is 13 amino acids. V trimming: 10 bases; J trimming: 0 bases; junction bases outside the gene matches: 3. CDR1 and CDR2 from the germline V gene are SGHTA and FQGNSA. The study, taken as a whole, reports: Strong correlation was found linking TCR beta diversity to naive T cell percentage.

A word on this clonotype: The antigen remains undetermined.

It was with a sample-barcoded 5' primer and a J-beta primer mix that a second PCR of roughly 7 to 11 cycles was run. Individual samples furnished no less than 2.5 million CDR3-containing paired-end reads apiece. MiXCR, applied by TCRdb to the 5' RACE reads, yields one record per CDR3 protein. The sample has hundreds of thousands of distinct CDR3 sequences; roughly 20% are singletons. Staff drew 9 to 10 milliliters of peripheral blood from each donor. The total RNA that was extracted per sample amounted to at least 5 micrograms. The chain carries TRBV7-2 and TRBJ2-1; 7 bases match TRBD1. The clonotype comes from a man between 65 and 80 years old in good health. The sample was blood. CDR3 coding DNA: TGTGCCAAGGGGACAGACTCCTACAATGAGCAGTTCTTC. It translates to CAKGTDSYNEQFF.